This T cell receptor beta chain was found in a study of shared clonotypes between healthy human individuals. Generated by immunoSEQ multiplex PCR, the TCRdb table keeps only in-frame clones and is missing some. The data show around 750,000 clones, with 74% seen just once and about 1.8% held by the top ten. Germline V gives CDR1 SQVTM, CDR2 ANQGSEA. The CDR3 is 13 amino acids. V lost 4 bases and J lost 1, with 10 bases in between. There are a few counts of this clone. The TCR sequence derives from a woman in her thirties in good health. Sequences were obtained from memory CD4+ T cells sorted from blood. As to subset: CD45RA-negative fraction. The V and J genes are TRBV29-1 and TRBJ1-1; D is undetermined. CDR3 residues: CSVGEPWNTEAFF. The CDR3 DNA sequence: TGCAGCGTTGGGGAACCCTGGAACACTGAAGCTTTCTTT. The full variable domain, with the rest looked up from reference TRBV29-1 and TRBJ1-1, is SAVISQKPSRDICQRGTSLTIQCQVDSQVTMMFWYRQQPGQSLTLIATANQGSEATYESGFVIDKFPISRPNLTFSTLTVSNMSPEDSSIYLCSVGEPWNTEAFFGQGTRLTVV.